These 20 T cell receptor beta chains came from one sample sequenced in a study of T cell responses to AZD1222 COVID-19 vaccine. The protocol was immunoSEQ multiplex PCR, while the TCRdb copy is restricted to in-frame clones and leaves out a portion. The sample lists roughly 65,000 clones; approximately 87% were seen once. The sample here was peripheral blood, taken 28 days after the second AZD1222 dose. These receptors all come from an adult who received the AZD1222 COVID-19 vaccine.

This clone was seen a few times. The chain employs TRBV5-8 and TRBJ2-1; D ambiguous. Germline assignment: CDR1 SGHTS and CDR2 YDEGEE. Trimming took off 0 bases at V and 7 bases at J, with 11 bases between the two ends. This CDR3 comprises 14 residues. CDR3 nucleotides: TGTGCCAGCAGCTTGGTGGCCCCTTGGAATGAGCAGTTCTTC. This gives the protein CASSLVAPWNEQFF.

The CDR3 sequence: CASSDIQGVPSSGNTIYF. CDR3 DNA sequence: TGTGCCAGCAGTGATATACAGGGGGTTCCGAGCTCTGGAAACACCATATATTTT. The chain recombines TRBV2 with TRBJ1-3; 8 bases agree with TRBD1. The CDR3 is made up of 18 amino acids. V gave up 3 bases and J gave up 0 bases; unmatched junction bases: 10. Germline CDR1 is SNHLY and CDR2 is FYNNEI.

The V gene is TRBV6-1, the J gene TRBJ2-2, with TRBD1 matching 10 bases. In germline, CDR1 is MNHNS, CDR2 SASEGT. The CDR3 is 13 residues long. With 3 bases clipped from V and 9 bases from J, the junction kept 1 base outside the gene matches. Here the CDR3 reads CASSETGGRELFF. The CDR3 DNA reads TGTGCCAGCAGTGAGACAGGGGGCCGGGAGCTGTTTTTT.

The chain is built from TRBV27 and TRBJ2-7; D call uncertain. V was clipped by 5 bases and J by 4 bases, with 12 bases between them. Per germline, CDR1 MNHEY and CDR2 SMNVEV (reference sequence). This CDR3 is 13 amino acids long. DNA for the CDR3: TGTGCCAGCAGTCTGGGTTATAGGTACGAGCAGTACTTC. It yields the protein CASSLGYRYEQYF.

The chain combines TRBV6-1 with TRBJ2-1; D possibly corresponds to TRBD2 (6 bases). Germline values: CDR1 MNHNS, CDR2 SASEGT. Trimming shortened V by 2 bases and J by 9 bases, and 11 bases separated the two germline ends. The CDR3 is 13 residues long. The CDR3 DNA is TGTGCCAGCAGTGAATTGCGGGGAGGTGAGCAGTTCTTC. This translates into CASSELRGGEQFF.

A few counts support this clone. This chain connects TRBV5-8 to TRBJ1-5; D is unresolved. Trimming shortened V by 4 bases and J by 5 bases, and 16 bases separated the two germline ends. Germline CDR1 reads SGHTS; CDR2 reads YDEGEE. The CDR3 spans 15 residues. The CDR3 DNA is TGTGCCAGCAGCCGCCGGTCTGGGCTCGATCAGCCCCAGCATTTT. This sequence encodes CASSRRSGLDQPQHF.

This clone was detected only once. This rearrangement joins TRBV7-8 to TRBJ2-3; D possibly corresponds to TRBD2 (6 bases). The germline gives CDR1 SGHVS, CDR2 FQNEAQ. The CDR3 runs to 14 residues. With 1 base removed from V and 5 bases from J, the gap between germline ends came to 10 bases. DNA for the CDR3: TGTGCCAGCAGCTTAGGCGGGACGGGAGATACGCAGTATTTT. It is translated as CASSLGGTGDTQYF.

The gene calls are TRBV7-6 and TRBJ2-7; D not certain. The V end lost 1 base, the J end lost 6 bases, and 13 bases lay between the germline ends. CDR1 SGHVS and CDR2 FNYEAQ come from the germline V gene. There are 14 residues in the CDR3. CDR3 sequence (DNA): TGTGCCAGCAGCTTAGAGGGCAGAACGGGCGAGCAGTACTTC. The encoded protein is CASSLEGRTGEQYF.

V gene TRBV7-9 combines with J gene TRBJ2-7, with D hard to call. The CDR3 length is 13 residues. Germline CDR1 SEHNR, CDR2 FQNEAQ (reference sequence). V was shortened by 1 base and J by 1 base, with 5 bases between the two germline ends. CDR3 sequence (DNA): TGTGCCAGCAGCTTAGGGGATTCCTACGAGCAGTACTTC. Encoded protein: CASSLGDSYEQYF. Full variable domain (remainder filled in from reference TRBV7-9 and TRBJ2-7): DTGVSQNPRHKITKRGQNVTFRCDPISEHNRLYWYRQTLGQGPEFLTYFQNEAQLEKSRLLSDRFSAERPKGSFSTLEIQRTEQGDSAMYLCASSLGDSYEQYFGPGTRLTVT.

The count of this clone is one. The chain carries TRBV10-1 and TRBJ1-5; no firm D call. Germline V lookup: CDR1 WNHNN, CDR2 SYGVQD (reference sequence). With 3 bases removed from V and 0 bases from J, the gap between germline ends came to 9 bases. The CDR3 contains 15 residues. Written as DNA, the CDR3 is TGCGCCAGCAGTGAATTGGAGAGTAGCAATCAGCCCCAGCATTTT. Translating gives CASSELESSNQPQHF.

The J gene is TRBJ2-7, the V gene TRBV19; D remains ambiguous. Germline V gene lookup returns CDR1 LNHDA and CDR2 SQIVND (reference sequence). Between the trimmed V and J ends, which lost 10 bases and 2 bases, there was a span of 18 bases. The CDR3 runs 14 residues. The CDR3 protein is CATLSGRVPYEQYF. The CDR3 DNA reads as TGTGCCACCTTGTCGGGCAGAGTCCCCTACGAGCAGTACTTC.

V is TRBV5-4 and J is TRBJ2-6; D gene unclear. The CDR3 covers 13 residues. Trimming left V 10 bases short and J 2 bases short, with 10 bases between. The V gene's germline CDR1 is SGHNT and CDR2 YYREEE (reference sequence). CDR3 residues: CALSSPGANVLTF. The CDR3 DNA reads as TGTGCCCTCTCCTCCCCTGGGGCCAACGTCCTGACTTTC.

CDR3 protein: CASSEPPRSSPSDEQYF. The CDR3, as DNA: TGCGCCAGCAGTGAGCCTCCCCGGTCATCGCCTTCTGACGAGCAGTACTTC. The chain recombines TRBV10-1 with TRBJ2-7; D remains ambiguous. The germline gives CDR1 WNHNN, CDR2 SYGVQD (reference sequence). The CDR3 runs to 17 residues. The germline V and J ends were trimmed by 2 bases and 5 bases, with 22 bases remaining between them.

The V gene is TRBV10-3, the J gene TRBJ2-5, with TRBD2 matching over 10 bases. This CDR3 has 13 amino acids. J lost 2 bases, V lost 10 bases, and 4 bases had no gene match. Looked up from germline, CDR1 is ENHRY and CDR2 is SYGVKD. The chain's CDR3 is CATLAGAQETQYF. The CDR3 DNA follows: TGTGCCACCCTAGCGGGAGCTCAAGAGACCCAGTACTTC.

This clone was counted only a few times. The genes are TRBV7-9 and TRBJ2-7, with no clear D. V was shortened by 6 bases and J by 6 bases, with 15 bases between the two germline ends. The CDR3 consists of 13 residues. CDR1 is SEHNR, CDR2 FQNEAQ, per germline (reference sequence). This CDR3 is CASSDKVPFEQYF. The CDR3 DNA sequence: TGTGCCAGCAGTGACAAGGTACCCTTCGAGCAGTACTTC.

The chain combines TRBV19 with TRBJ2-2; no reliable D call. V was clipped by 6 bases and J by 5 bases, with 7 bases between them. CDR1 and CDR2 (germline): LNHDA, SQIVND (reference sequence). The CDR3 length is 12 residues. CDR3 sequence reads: CASSYQTGELFF. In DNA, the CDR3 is TGTGCCAGTAGCTACCAGACCGGGGAGCTGTTTTTT. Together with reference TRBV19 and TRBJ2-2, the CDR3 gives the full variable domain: DGGITQSPKYLFRKEGQNVTLSCEQNLNHDAMYWYRQDPGQGLRLIYYSQIVNDFQKGDIAEGYSVSREKKESFPLTVTSAQKNPTAFYLCASSYQTGELFFGEGSRLTVL.

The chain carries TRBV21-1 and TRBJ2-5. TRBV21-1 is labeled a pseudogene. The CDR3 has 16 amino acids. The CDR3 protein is CASSKRTQGRRETQYF. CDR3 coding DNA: TGTGCCAGCAGCAAACGTACGCAGGGGAGGCGAGAGACCCAGTACTTC.

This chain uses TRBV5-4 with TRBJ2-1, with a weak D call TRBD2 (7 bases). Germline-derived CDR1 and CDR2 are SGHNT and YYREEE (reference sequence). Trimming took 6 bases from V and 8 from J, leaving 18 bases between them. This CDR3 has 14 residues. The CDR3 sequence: CASKRGRADDEQFF. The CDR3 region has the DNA TGTGCCAGCAAAAGGGGGAGGGCCGACGATGAGCAGTTCTTC. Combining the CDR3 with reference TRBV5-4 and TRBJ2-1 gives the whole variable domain ETGVTQSPTHLIKTRGQQVTLRCSSQSGHNTVSWYQQALGQGPQFIFQYYREEENGRGNFPPRFSGLQFPNYSSELNVNALELDDSALYLCASKRGRADDEQFFGPGTRLTVL.

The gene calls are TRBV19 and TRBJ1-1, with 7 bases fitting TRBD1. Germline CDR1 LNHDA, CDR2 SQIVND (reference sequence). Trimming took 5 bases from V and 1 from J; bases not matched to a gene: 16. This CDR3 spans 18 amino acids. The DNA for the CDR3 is TGTGCCAGTAGTCCACAGGGGACGATCCGCCGTGAGAACACTGAAGCTTTCTTT. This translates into CASSPQGTIRRENTEAFF. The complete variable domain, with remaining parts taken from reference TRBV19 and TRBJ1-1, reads DGGITQSPKYLFRKEGQNVTLSCEQNLNHDAMYWYRQDPGQGLRLIYYSQIVNDFQKGDIAEGYSVSREKKESFPLTVTSAQKNPTAFYLCASSPQGTIRRENTEAFFGQGTRLTVV.

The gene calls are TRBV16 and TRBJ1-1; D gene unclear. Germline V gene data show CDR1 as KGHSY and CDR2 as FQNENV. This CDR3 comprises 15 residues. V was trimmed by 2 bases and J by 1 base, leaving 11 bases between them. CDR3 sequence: CASSQIPRENTEAFF. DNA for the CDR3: TGTGCCAGCAGCCAAATACCACGGGAGAACACTGAAGCTTTCTTT.